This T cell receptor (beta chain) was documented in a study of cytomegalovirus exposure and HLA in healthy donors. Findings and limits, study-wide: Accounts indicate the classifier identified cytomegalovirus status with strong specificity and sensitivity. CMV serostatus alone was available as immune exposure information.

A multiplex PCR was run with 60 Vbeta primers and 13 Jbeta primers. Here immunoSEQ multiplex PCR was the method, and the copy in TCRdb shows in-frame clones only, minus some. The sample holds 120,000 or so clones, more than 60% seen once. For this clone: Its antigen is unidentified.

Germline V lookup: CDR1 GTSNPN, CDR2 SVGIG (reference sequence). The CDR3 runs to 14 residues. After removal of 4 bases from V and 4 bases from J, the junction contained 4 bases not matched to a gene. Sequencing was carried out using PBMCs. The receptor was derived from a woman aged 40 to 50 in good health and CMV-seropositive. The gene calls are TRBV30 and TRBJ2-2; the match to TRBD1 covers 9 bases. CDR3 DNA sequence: TGTGCCTGGAACAGGGGGCTTGGCACCGGGGAGCTGTTTTTT. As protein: CAWNRGLGTGELFF.